This is a list of T cell receptor beta chains from one sample in a study of vaccination and CD4 T cells after COVID-19. These TCRs' antigens remain unknown. Each CDR3 protein gets one entry after TCRdb re-called the PCR reads with MiXCR. In the table there are more than 20,000 distinct CDR3 sequences, 35% to 45% of which are singletons. The input for sequencing was CD4+ T cells from blood, cultured in vitro, taken before SARS-CoV-2 vaccination. The receptors stem from a human donor who had recovered from COVID-19. CDR3s include the opening cysteine and the closing phenylalanine or tryptophan. The order of the fields is V gene, clone size, D gene, J gene, CDR3 DNA, CDR3 protein. D genes are given only for firm matches. Clone size is stated in some rows and not others, as once, few, many or a class when expanded.

>TRBV5-5|.|.|TRBJ2-7
TGTGCCAGCAGCTTTTCGACACAATCCTACGAGCAGTACTTC
CASSFSTQSYEQYF
>TRBV7-2|.|TRBD2|TRBJ2-2
TGTGCCAGCAGCTCTGGACTAGCGGGTAACACCGGGGAGCTGTTTTTT
CASSSGLAGNTGELFF
>TRBV20-1|few|TRBD1|TRBJ1-2
TGCAGTGCTAGGGATTTGGGACAGGGAAACTATGGCTACACCTTC
CSARDLGQGNYGYTF
>TRBV28|once|.|TRBJ2-7
TGTGCCAGCAGTCCGCCCGGACGGGACGAGCAGTACTTC
CASSPPGRDEQYF
>TRBV7-9|.|.|TRBJ2-5
TGTGCCAGCAGCTTACCTCGGGCAGTTTCCAAGGAGACCCAGTACTTC
CASSLPRAVSKETQYF
>TRBV6-4|.|.|TRBJ1-2
TGTGCCAGCAGTGACCAGGGCAGCTCTGGCTACACCTTC
CASSDQGSSGYTF
>TRBV25-1|.|TRBD1|TRBJ2-7
TGTGCCAGCAGTGCTTCCGGGACAGGGGCCTACGAGCAGTACTTC
CASSASGTGAYEQYF
>TRBV19|.|TRBD1|TRBJ1-2
TGTGCCAGTAGCCGGGACAGTAACTATGGCTACACCTTC
CASSRDSNYGYTF
>TRBV7-2|.|.|TRBJ2-5
TGTGCCAGCAGCTTAGAACCTCGGGCAGGGCAAGAGACCCAGTACTTC
CASSLEPRAGQETQYF
>TRBV9|.|.|TRBJ2-2
TGTGCCAGCAGCGCAGCCGGGACCGGCGCCGGGGAGCTGTTTTTT
CASSAAGTGAGELFF
>TRBV28|few|.|TRBJ1-5
TGTGCCAGCAGGCTGGGGGGTCGCAATCAGCCCCAGCATTTT
CASRLGGRNQPQHF
>TRBV28|few|.|TRBJ1-5
TGTGCCAGCAGTTTATCTCAACTGACTAATCAGCCCCAGCATTTT
CASSLSQLTNQPQHF
>TRBV29-1|.|.|TRBJ1-2
TGCAGCGTTGTGAACAGTAGACAGCTTGGCTACACCTTC
CSVVNSRQLGYTF
>TRBV7-9|few|.|TRBJ1-5
TGTGCCAGCAGCTTAGGGTCCGAGCCCCAGCATTTT
CASSLGSEPQHF